A single sample gave rise to the 32 T cell receptor beta chains below, sequenced in a study of vaccination and CD4 T cells after COVID-19. These TCRs' antigens remain unknown. Oncomine TCR Beta short-read sequencing was applied to DNA from cultured CD4+ T cells. MiXCR was run by TCRdb on the PCR reads, yielding one entry per CDR3 protein. In the table there are around 10,000 distinct CDR3 sequences, around 55% of which are singletons. As for treatment: roughly 10-day PBMC culture with coronavirus spike peptide pools or control peptides (ViraFEST assay). The material sequenced was CD4+ T cells from blood, cultured in vitro. These receptors all stem from a human donor who had recovered from COVID-19.

The gene calls are TRBV11-2 and TRBJ1-2, with a possible D match to TRBD1 (6 bases). There are 16 residues in the CDR3. V lost 6 bases to trimming and J lost 5 bases, with 22 bases between them. The germline V gene encodes CDR1 SGHAT and CDR2 FQNNGV. Written as DNA, the CDR3 is TGTGCCAGCAGGGGGCTCAGGGGAGGTCTCCAGTATGGCTACACCTTC. Encoded protein: CASRGLRGGLQYGYTF.

This clonotype appeared a few times. The CDR3 DNA reads TGTGCCAGCAGCTTAAGGCCAGATCCGAACACCGGGGAGCTGTTTTTT. As protein: CASSLRPDPNTGELFF. The chain recombines TRBV7-3 with TRBJ2-2; D is ambiguous. The germline gives CDR1 SGHTA, CDR2 FQGTGA. With 1 base removed from V and 0 bases from J, the gap between germline ends came to 9 bases. The CDR3 extends over 16 amino acids.

The V and J genes are TRBV28 and TRBJ2-3; 14 bases match TRBD2. The CDR3 consists of 18 residues. Per the germline V gene, CDR1 is MDHEN and CDR2 is SYDVKM. Trimming cost V 4 bases and J 2 bases; bases outside gene matches: 8. The CDR3 reads CASSSPGLAGGHTDTQYF. As DNA, the CDR3 is TGTGCCAGCAGTTCCCCTGGACTAGCGGGAGGTCACACAGATACGCAGTATTTT.

This clonotype was observed once. This chain joins TRBV7-8 and TRBJ2-2; 8 bases agree with TRBD1. CDR3 size: 16 residues. Germline CDR1 and CDR2: SGHVS and FQNEAQ. J was trimmed by 2 bases and V by 6 bases; bases with no gene match: 8. CDR3 DNA: TGTGCCAGCAGTCTGACAGGGGTTCTCAACACCGGGGAGCTGTTTTTT. It specifies CASSLTGVLNTGELFF.

The chain has TRBV7-9 and TRBJ2-4; D unclear. The CDR3 consists of 16 residues. V was cut by 2 bases and J by 7 bases, with 18 bases left in between. The germline CDR1 and CDR2 sequences are SEHNR and FQNEAQ (reference sequence). CDR3 sequence reads: CASSLSARGLRNIQYF. The CDR3 DNA reads as TGTGCCAGCAGCTTATCGGCGAGAGGCTTGAGGAACATTCAGTACTTC.

The chain links TRBV7-9 to TRBJ2-2, with TRBD1 identical over 8 bases. V was clipped by 5 bases and J by 4 bases; unmatched bases: 9. CDR1 and CDR2 from the germline V gene are SEHNR and FQNEAQ (reference sequence). This CDR3 spans 16 amino acids. The DNA of the CDR3 is TGTGCCAGCAGCCTCAGCGCAGGGGGCAGCACCGGGGAGCTGTTTTTT. As protein: CASSLSAGGSTGELFF.

The genes are TRBV6-1 and TRBJ1-2; 7 bases align to TRBD1. The CDR3 sequence is 15 residues long. V lost 5 bases and J lost 7; bases outside the gene matches: 13. The germline V gene encodes CDR1 MNHNS and CDR2 SASEGT. The CDR3 coding sequence is TGTGCCAGCAGTCCTTCGACAGGGACTATAGGTGGCTACACCTTC. It translates to CASSPSTGTIGGYTF.

The V gene is TRBV20-1, the J gene TRBJ2-2; D ambiguous. The length of the CDR3 is 15 residues. The V end was cut by 0 bases, the J end by 1 base, with 9 bases between. CDR1 is DFQATT, CDR2 SNEGSKA, per germline (reference sequence). CDR3 sequence (DNA): TGCAGTGCTAGAGATTCGGGCCTGAACACCGGGGAGCTGTTTTTT. Amino acid sequence: CSARDSGLNTGELFF.

The chain recombines TRBV28 with TRBJ1-2; D may be TRBD1 (6 bases). The CDR3 sequence is 12 residues long. Germline-derived CDR1 and CDR2 are MDHEN and SYDVKM. V lost 5 bases and J lost 4, with 8 bases in between. This CDR3 is CASSLDSYGYTF. Here the CDR3 DNA reads TGTGCCAGCAGTCTGGACAGCTATGGCTACACCTTC.

In this sample, this clonotype turned up a few times. This chain connects TRBV7-9 to TRBJ2-5; weak D call: TRBD1 (6 bases). Between the trimmed V and J ends, which lost 1 base and 4 bases, there was a span of 16 bases. There are 16 residues in the CDR3. CDR1 is SEHNR, CDR2 FQNEAQ, per germline (reference sequence). CDR3 DNA sequence: TGTGCCAGCAGCTTAGGTAGTCGTGGGGGCCCAGAGACCCAGTACTTC. Protein sequence: CASSLGSRGGPETQYF.

The rearrangement links TRBV7-2 to TRBJ2-3; 9 nucleotides agree with TRBD2. Germline assignment: CDR1 SGHTA and CDR2 FQGNSA. The CDR3 consists of 14 residues. Unmatched junction bases numbered 3, after V lost 2 bases and J lost 6 bases. CDR3: CASSLKSGGDTQYF. CDR3 DNA sequence: TGTGCCAGCAGCTTAAAGAGCGGGGGGGATACGCAGTATTTT.

The chain couples TRBV20-1 to TRBJ1-1; 10 positions match TRBD1. The CDR3 spans 16 residues. V shed 0 bases and J 1 base; nucleotides not matched to a gene: 5. Germline V CDR1 and CDR2: DFQATT, SNEGSKA (reference sequence). The CDR3 DNA sequence: TGCAGTGCTAGAGAACGGGACAGGGGCGGGAACACTGAAGCTTTCTTT. The encoded protein is CSARERDRGGNTEAFF.

This clonotype occurred once. The rearrangement joins TRBV20-1 to TRBJ1-1; 11 positions agree with TRBD1. The trim removed 2 bases at V and 0 bases at J, leaving 8 bases unmatched. Germline V gene lookup returns CDR1 DFQATT and CDR2 SNEGSKA (reference sequence). The CDR3 length is 17 residues. CDR3 amino acids: CSARKRDRGGMNTEAFF. The CDR3, as DNA: TGCAGTGCTAGAAAACGGGACAGGGGGGGGATGAACACTGAAGCTTTCTTT.

This chain joins TRBV10-1 and TRBJ2-7; D call uncertain. V was shortened by 7 bases and J by 2 bases, with 9 bases between the two germline ends. Germline V gene sequence: CDR1 WNHNN, CDR2 SYGVQD (reference sequence). This CDR3 has 12 amino acids. The DNA for the CDR3 is TGCGCCAGCAAGACGCGAACCTACGAGCAGTACTTC. Its translation is CASKTRTYEQYF.

The chain couples TRBV21-1 to TRBJ2-7; TRBD1 is the table's D call, not checked against the DNA. TRBV21-1 is a pseudogene locus. This CDR3 contains 16 residues. CDR3 DNA: TGTGCCAGCAGCAAAGGGGGGGGGACAGGGGCCTACGAGCAGTACTTC. Its translation is CASSKGGGTGAYEQYF.

This chain links TRBV11-3 with TRBJ2-2; 7 bases map to TRBD1. The CDR3 contains 14 residues. Unmatched junction bases numbered 3, after V lost 2 bases and J lost 6 bases. From germline, CDR1 is SGHNT and CDR2 YENEEA. The CDR3 loop is CASSLRQGAGELFF. The CDR3 DNA is TGTGCCAGCAGCTTAAGACAGGGAGCCGGGGAGCTGTTTTTT.

This clonotype appeared a single time. This rearrangement joins TRBV15 to TRBJ2-2; 10 bases are shared with TRBD1. The V gene end was trimmed by 5 bases and the J gene end by 7 bases; junction bases not matched to a gene: 10. Germline-derived CDR1 and CDR2 are LNHNV and YYDKDF (reference sequence). The CDR3 sequence is 16 residues long. The CDR3 DNA reads TGTGCCACCAGCCCGCGGACAGGGGGATTGAGCGGGGAGCTGTTTTTT. Translating gives CATSPRTGGLSGELFF.

This clonotype was recorded a few times. J is TRBJ1-6 and V is TRBV4-3; D is unresolved. This CDR3 comprises 15 residues. Trimming stripped 0 bases from V and 9 bases from J, with 12 bases between. The germline V gene encodes CDR1 LGHNA and CDR2 YSLEER. In DNA form, the CDR3 reads TGCGCCAGCAGCCAAGATCGAGGGTTGGGTTCACCCCTCCACTTT. Its translation is CASSQDRGLGSPLHF.

This chain connects TRBV20-1 to TRBJ2-2; D is unresolved. The CDR3 is 13 residues long. Germline V lookup: CDR1 DFQATT, CDR2 SNEGSKA (reference sequence). V dropped 3 bases and J dropped 0 bases, with 5 bases sitting between them. In DNA form, the CDR3 reads TGCAGTGCTAGTTGGTCGAACACCGGGGAGCTGTTTTTT. It yields the protein CSASWSNTGELFF.

This chain joins TRBV6-1 and TRBJ1-5; D possibly corresponds to TRBD1 (5 bases). Per germline, CDR1 MNHNS and CDR2 SASEGT. The CDR3 length is 15 residues. V was clipped by 4 bases and J by 3 bases, with 13 bases between them. CDR3 DNA sequence: TGTGCCAGCAGTGCTTGGGACTTCCACAATCAGCCCCAGCATTTT. The encoded protein is CASSAWDFHNQPQHF.

The rearrangement uses TRBV28 and TRBJ1-2, with a possible D match to TRBD1 (6 bases). There are 13 residues in the CDR3. Trimming shortened V by 7 bases and J by 4 bases, and 13 bases separated the two germline ends. Germline CDR1 is MDHEN and CDR2 is SYDVKM. The CDR3 DNA reads TGTGCCAGCAATCGGTTGGGGGCCTATGGCTACACCTTC. It yields the protein CASNRLGAYGYTF.

This clonotype has just one count. The chain combines TRBV7-2 with TRBJ2-7, with D tentatively TRBD1 (6 bases). V lost 5 bases to trimming and J lost 7 bases, with 18 bases between them. This CDR3 has 14 amino acids. The germline V gene has CDR1 SGHTA and CDR2 FQGNSA. In DNA, the CDR3 is TGTGCCAGCAGCCTGGGACAATGGGAGTCAGAGCAGTACTTC. Translation gives CASSLGQWESEQYF.

There are a few counts of this clonotype. The gene calls are TRBV20-1 and TRBJ1-2; D may be TRBD1 (6 bases). This CDR3 comprises 14 residues. Trimming cost V 0 bases and J 3 bases, with 11 bases left between them. Germline-derived CDR1 and CDR2 are DFQATT and SNEGSKA (reference sequence). The DNA of the CDR3 is TGCAGTGCTAGAGATGCTTCAGGGGACTATGGCTACACCTTC. Its protein is CSARDASGDYGYTF.

The V call is TRBV6-1, the J call TRBJ2-1; D possibly corresponds to TRBD2 (6 bases). The DNA end lines up better with TRBJ2-7; the J call may be wrong. The CDR3 is 14 residues long. Germline CDR1 and CDR2: MNHNS and SASEGT. This chain's CDR3 is CASSGGIQSYEQYF. Here the CDR3 DNA reads TGTGCCAGCAGTGGCGGGATCCAATCCTACGAGCAGTACTTC.

The chain has TRBV19 and TRBJ2-2; 8 nucleotides align to TRBD2. This CDR3 has 16 amino acids. The germline gives CDR1 LNHDA, CDR2 SQIVND (reference sequence). With 3 bases clipped from V and 0 bases from J, the junction kept 3 bases outside the gene matches. For the CDR3, the DNA is TGTGCCAGTAGTATCGGTAGCGGGGCGAACACCGGGGAGCTGTTTTTT. It encodes CASSIGSGANTGELFF.

The V and J genes are TRBV9 and TRBJ2-2; 7 bases map to TRBD2. The CDR3 consists of 15 residues. J gave up 6 bases and V 3 bases, and 8 bases lay outside the gene matches. Germline lookup yields CDR1 SGDLS and CDR2 YYNGEE. CDR3 region: CASSGAGIAAGELFF. The CDR3 coding sequence is TGTGCCAGCAGCGGAGCGGGGATAGCCGCCGGGGAGCTGTTTTTT.

The genes are TRBV7-9 and TRBJ2-1; no definite D call. Germline CDR1 reads SEHNR; CDR2 reads FQNEAQ (reference sequence). This CDR3 comprises 14 residues. The V gene lost 4 bases and the J gene lost 8 bases, with 15 bases spanning the gap. This CDR3 reads CASSSMGLSHEQFF. In nucleotides, the CDR3 is TGTGCCAGCAGCTCGATGGGCCTCAGTCATGAGCAGTTCTTC.

The chain combines TRBV2 with TRBJ2-5; perhaps TRBD1 as D (6 bases). The CDR3 is 14 amino acids. Trimming took 7 bases from V and 5 from J, leaving 17 bases between them. CDR1 and CDR2 (germline): SNHLY, FYNNEI. The DNA of the CDR3 is TGTGCCAGCACTGAGTGGGGGCAGGGGGAGACCCAGTACTTC. Protein product: CASTEWGQGETQYF.

The J gene is TRBJ2-3, the V gene TRBV27; D not certain. Trimming shortened V by 2 bases and J by 3 bases, and 3 bases separated the two germline ends. CDR1 MNHEY and CDR2 SMNVEV come from the germline V gene (reference sequence). The CDR3 covers 12 residues. In DNA, the CDR3 is TGTGCCAGCAGTTTAGGGACAGATACGCAGTATTTT. It is translated as CASSLGTDTQYF.

There are a few counts of this clonotype. The chain joins TRBV6-1 to TRBJ1-1; D gene ambiguous. V lost 2 bases and J 4 bases, leaving 11 bases between the germline ends. Germline CDR1 and CDR2: MNHNS and SASEGT. This CDR3 region has 14 residues. The CDR3 nucleotides are TGTGCCAGCAGTGAACAGCCGGAGGCCACTGAAGCTTTCTTT. Translated, it gives CASSEQPEATEAFF.

This clonotype was counted between two and nine times. V gene TRBV7-2 combines with J gene TRBJ1-2, with D possibly being TRBD1 (6 bases). Trimming shortened V by 0 bases and J by 3 bases, and 11 bases separated the two germline ends. The germline CDR1 and CDR2 sequences are SGHTA and FQGNSA. The CDR3 runs to 15 residues. The CDR3: CASSLAGAFDYGYTF. For the CDR3, the DNA is TGTGCCAGCAGCTTAGCGGGGGCGTTCGACTATGGCTACACCTTC.

This clonotype was seen a few times. The genes are TRBV11-3 and TRBJ2-3; D perhaps matches TRBD1 (5 bases). The germline CDR1 and CDR2 sequences are SGHNT and YENEEA. There are 16 residues in the CDR3. Trimming removed 1 base at V and 4 bases at J, with 15 bases between. CDR3 bases: TGTGCCAGCAGCTTAGTTTACCCCCCAGGGCCAGATACGCAGTATTTT. It yields the protein CASSLVYPPGPDTQYF.